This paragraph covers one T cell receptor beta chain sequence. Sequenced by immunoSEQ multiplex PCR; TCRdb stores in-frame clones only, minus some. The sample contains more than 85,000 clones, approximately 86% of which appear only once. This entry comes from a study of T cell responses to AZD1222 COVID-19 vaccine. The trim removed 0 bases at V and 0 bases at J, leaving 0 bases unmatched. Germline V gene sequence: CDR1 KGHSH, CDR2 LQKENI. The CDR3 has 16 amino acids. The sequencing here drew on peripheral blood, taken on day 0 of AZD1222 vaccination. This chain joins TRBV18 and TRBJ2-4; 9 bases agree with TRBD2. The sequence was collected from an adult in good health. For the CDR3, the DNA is TGTGCCAGCTCACCACCACTAGCGGGAGCCAAAAACATTCAGTACTTC. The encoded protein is CASSPPLAGAKNIQYF.